This TCR beta chain was recovered during a study of blood T cell repertoires in COVID-19. About the research overall: The samples span acute and convalescent COVID-19 from the United States, Italy and Spain. PBMCs, B-cell-depleted T cells, or T cells provided the cDNA or gDNA that made up the material.

Assay used: immunoSEQ multiplex PCR; TCRdb lists only in-frame clones, some missing. Among approximately 330,000 clones listed, around 89% were seen once. Germline CDR1 is MNHEY and CDR2 is SMNVEV (reference sequence). The CDR3 is 13 residues long. Trimming pared 6 bases from V and 3 bases from J, leaving 11 bases between. The material sequenced was peripheral blood. The receptor was isolated from a woman aged 40 to 50 with COVID-19, enrolled during active disease. V and J are TRBV27 and TRBJ1-1; D is unclear. CDR3 coding DNA: TGTGCCAGCAGAGAAAGGGAGGACACTGAAGCTTTCTTT. Protein: CASREREDTEAFF.